Listed below are T cell receptor beta chains from one sample, sequenced in a study of cytomegalovirus exposure and HLA in healthy donors. Clones were read by immunoSEQ multiplex PCR, and TCRdb kept only the in-frame ones, dropping some. Here the sample spans about 100,000 clones, over 75% being singletons. What was sequenced was PBMCs. All receptors come from a woman under 30 in good health and CMV-seronegative. The CDR3 runs from the conserved cysteine through the conserved F or W. The D gene is left open where the match is weak. The listing skips clone size in some rows; elsewhere it reads once, few, many or a size class.

size	V	J	D	DNA	CDR3
once	TRBV6-5	TRBJ2-5	TRBD1	TGTGCCAGCAGTGACCGGACAGGGCAGGAGACCCAGTACTTC	CASSDRTGQETQYF
-	TRBV25-1	TRBJ1-5	-	TGTGCCAGCAGCCTTTACACGGCGGAACAGCCCCAGCATTTT	CASSLYTAEQPQHF
-	TRBV7-9	TRBJ1-4	-	TGTGCCAGCAGCCGGGCCAGGGAGGCTAATGAAAAACTGTTTTTT	CASSRAREANEKLFF
-	TRBV5-1	TRBJ2-1	TRBD2	TGCGCCAGCAGCTTGTATAGCGGGGGTATCGATGAGCAGTTCTTC	CASSLYSGGIDEQFF
-	TRBV7-9	TRBJ2-2	-	TGTGCCAGCAGCTTCTTGGACAGGAGGGGCGGGGAGCTGTTTTTT	CASSFLDRRGGELFF
-	TRBV10-3	TRBJ1-1	TRBD1	TGTGCCATCAGTGAGTCGGGACAGGCGAACACTGAAGCTTTCTTT	CAISESGQANTEAFF
-	TRBV10-3	TRBJ1-1	-	TGTGCCATCAGGGCGGGGGACAACACTGAAGCTTTCTTT	CAIRAGDNTEAFF
-	TRBV7-9	TRBJ1-2	-	TGTGCCAGCAGCTTAGGACAGGCCCCCCAGTTCTACACCTTC	CASSLGQAPQFYTF
-	TRBV5-4	TRBJ1-6	-	TGTGCCAGCAGCCCTTCTGGAGGGTTAGGGACACCCCTCCACTTT	CASSPSGGLGTPLHF
-	TRBV19	TRBJ1-2	TRBD1	TGTGCCAGTAGTATACCCCCACAGGGGCGAGGCTACACCTTC	CASSIPPQGRGYTF
-	TRBV5-1	TRBJ2-5	TRBD2	TGCGCCAGCAGCTTGGAACTAGCGGGGGGCCGTACCGCCCAGTACTTC	CASSLELAGGRTAQYF
-	TRBV7-9	TRBJ1-4	-	TGTGCCAGCAGTCCGGGGGGCGCGGGTGAAAAACTGTTTTTT	CASSPGGAGEKLFF
-	TRBV6-8	TRBJ2-1	-	TGTGCCAGCAGTTACTCGAAGTTGAGGATGATATTGAATGAGCAGTTCTTC	CASSYSKLRMILNEQFF
-	TRBV28	TRBJ1-4	TRBD1	TGTGCCAGCAGTAATCGACAGGGTTTTGGCGAAAAACTGTTTTTT	CASSNRQGFGEKLFF
-	TRBV10-3	TRBJ2-1	TRBD2	TGTGCCATAAGAGATAGCGGGGTCTCCTACAATGAGCAGTTCTTC	CAIRDSGVSYNEQFF
-	TRBV5-1	TRBJ2-7	TRBD2	TGCGCCAGCAGCTCCCCACGGAGCGGGGGCCCTAGCTCCTACGAGCAGTACTTC	CASSSPRSGGPSSYEQYF
-	TRBV6-5	TRBJ2-7	TRBD2	TGTGCCAGCAGTTACCTGCCTAGCGGGGACTCCTACGAGCAGTACTTC	CASSYLPSGDSYEQYF
-	TRBV30	TRBJ1-2	-	TGTGCCTGGAGTGTCTGGGGGCGCTATGGCTACACCTTC	CAWSVWGRYGYTF
-	TRBV5-1	TRBJ2-5	-	TGCGCCAGCAGTCTTATCCCCCAAGAGACCCAGTACTTC	CASSLIPQETQYF
once	TRBV7-2	TRBJ1-2	-	TGTGCCAGCAGCCCCGGCGGCTATGCTTATAACTATGGCTACACCTTC	CASSPGGYAYNYGYTF
-	TRBV7-2	TRBJ1-4	-	TGTGCCAGCAGCTTCCGGGTTGGTGAAAAACTGTTTTTT	CASSFRVGEKLFF
-	TRBV7-9	TRBJ2-7	TRBD1	TGTGCCAGCAGCTTAGGGACAGGGGGCGCAGACTCCGCCTACGAGCAGTACTTC	CASSLGTGGADSAYEQYF
-	TRBV11-1	TRBJ2-1	TRBD2	TGTGCCAGCAGACATCCGGGACTAGCGGGTTCCTACAATGAGCAGTTCTTC	CASRHPGLAGSYNEQFF
-	TRBV19	TRBJ1-2	TRBD1	TGTGCCAGTAGTACTCCGAAGGGACAGGGGGCGGGCTACACCTTC	CASSTPKGQGAGYTF
-	TRBV4-1	TRBJ2-7	-	TGCGCCAGCAGCCAGACGATGAACTCCCGGGATCCCATTTGGTTC	CASSQTMNSRDPIWF
-	TRBV2	TRBJ1-1	TRBD1	TGTGCCATCGCACAGGGGGCGGCGACTGAAGCTTTCTTT	CAIAQGAATEAFF
-	TRBV27	TRBJ2-1	TRBD2	TGTGCCAGCAGTTTGTTAGCGGGGGGACCGCAGTTCTTC	CASSLLAGGPQFF
-	TRBV7-6	TRBJ2-5	TRBD2	TGTGCCAGCAGCTCAGCGGGGGGGAAAGAGACCCAGTACTTC	CASSSAGGKETQYF
-	TRBV5-1	TRBJ2-3	TRBD2	TGCGCCAGCAGCTTGGGACTAGCGGGGGGGTTGGGCGGCACAGATACGCAGTATTTT	CASSLGLAGGLGGTDTQYF
-	TRBV15	TRBJ2-5	TRBD2	TGTGCCACCAGCAGAGAGCGGGGGGGGGCAGAGACCCAGTACTTC	CATSRERGGAETQYF
-	TRBV11-2	TRBJ2-6	-	TGTGCCAGCAGCCGTGGGGACTCCACCGCCTCTAGGGCCAACGTCCTGACTTTC	CASSRGDSTASRANVLTF
-	TRBV4-1	TRBJ2-2	-	TGCGCCAGCAGCCAAGAAGGAAGGGGCTCGAACACCGGGGAGCTGTTTTTT	CASSQEGRGSNTGELFF
-	TRBV30	TRBJ1-6	-	TGTGCCTGGAGGAGAGTATTGGATTCACCCCTCCACTTT	CAWRRVLDSPLHF
-	TRBV6-5	TRBJ1-2	-	TGTGCCAGCATCGACAGAAACTATGGCTACACCTTC	CASIDRNYGYTF
-	TRBV9	TRBJ1-6	-	TGTGCCAGCAGCACCACTGACATGGGCTCACCCCTCCACTTT	CASSTTDMGSPLHF
-	TRBV5-1	TRBJ2-7	TRBD2	TGCGCCAGCAGCTTGAGGGGTGTCGCCAGCGGGGGGCCCACTCTTGGAGAGCAGTACTTC	CASSLRGVASGGPTLGEQYF
-	TRBV5-1	TRBJ2-5	TRBD2	TGCGCCAGCAGCTTGGGGACTAGCGTTGGGACCCAGTACTTC	CASSLGTSVGTQYF
-	TRBV30	TRBJ1-1	-	TGTGCCTGGAGTGTACTAGCCGGGCGAGAAGCTTTCTTT	CAWSVLAGREAFF
-	TRBV6-5	TRBJ2-5	-	TGTGCCAGCAAATCAGGGAATGTTCAAGAGACCCAGTACTTC	CASKSGNVQETQYF
-	TRBV2	TRBJ1-5	-	TGTGCCAGCAGTGAGTCTCAGGGTTCACATCAGCCCCAGCATTTT	CASSESQGSHQPQHF
-	TRBV29-1	TRBJ2-7	TRBD1	TGCAGCGCCCTATTACCAGCAGGGGGCTCCTACGAGCAGTACTTC	CSALLPAGGSYEQYF
-	TRBV7-9	TRBJ1-1	-	TGTGCCAGCAGTCCCACGGGGGTTGAAGCTTTCTTT	CASSPTGVEAFF
-	TRBV6-1	TRBJ2-6	TRBD1	TGTGCCAGCAGTGGCTCGGGACAGAGTATCTCTGGGGCCAACGTCCTGACTTTC	CASSGSGQSISGANVLTF